This is a list of T cell receptor beta chains from one sample in a study of radiotherapy plus CTLA-4 blockade in lung cancer. Sequencing was performed with immunoSEQ multiplex PCR; in TCRdb, only in-frame clones are kept and a portion is missing. The sample includes more than 75,000 clones, 60% to 80% of them seen just once. Sequencing used peripheral blood, obtained from a patient treated with radiotherapy plus ipilimumab. These receptors came from a human donor with non-small cell lung cancer that progressed on radiotherapy plus ipilimumab. Both conserved end residues are part of each CDR3. A D gene is named only where the DNA matches it firmly. Size tells how often a clone was seen (once, few, many) or the class of an expanded clone, and some rows leave it out.

D gene	V gene	clone size	J gene	CDR3 DNA	CDR3 protein
-	TRBV6-1	-	TRBJ2-5	TGTGCCAGCAGTGGTCGGGACACCCAAGAGACCCAGTACTTC	CASSGRDTQETQYF
-	TRBV28	-	TRBJ1-1	TGTGCCAGCAGTTTGTTACAGCACGGGACTTACACTGAAGCTTTCTTT	CASSLLQHGTYTEAFF
TRBD1	TRBV11-2	-	TRBJ1-2	TGTGCCAGCAGCCCGTGGACAGGGGTTAACTATGGCTACACCTTC	CASSPWTGVNYGYTF
-	TRBV6-1	-	TRBJ2-4	TGTGCCAGCAGCCCGGACAGCAAAAACATTCAGTACTTC	CASSPDSKNIQYF
TRBD1	TRBV7-3	-	TRBJ1-6	TGTGCCAGCAGCGTTGGGACAGGGAGGGATAATTCACCCCTCCACTTT	CASSVGTGRDNSPLHF
TRBD1	TRBV4-1	few	TRBJ1-5	TGCGCCAGCAGCCAAGAGACAGGGGGTGCTCATCAGCCCCAGCATTTT	CASSQETGGAHQPQHF
-	TRBV5-1	-	TRBJ1-4	TGCGCCAGCAGCAAAGGGACAACTAATGAAAAACTGTTTTTT	CASSKGTTNEKLFF
TRBD1	TRBV7-8	-	TRBJ2-2	TGTGCCAGCAGCTTAGGGACAGGCCTCGGGGAGCTGTTTTTT	CASSLGTGLGELFF
-	TRBV4-2	once	TRBJ2-7	TGTGCCAGCAGCCAAGATCAGGGATCCTACGAGCAGTACTTC	CASSQDQGSYEQYF
TRBD1	TRBV10-3	few	TRBJ1-4	TGTGCCATCAGTGAGTCTGGGACAGGGGCCAGCCTTAATGAAAAACTGTTTTTT	CAISESGTGASLNEKLFF
TRBD1	TRBV28	-	TRBJ2-1	TGTGCCAGCAGTTTATTTCGGGTGAGGGGGCCGACAAAAATATACAATGAGCAGTTCTTC	CASSLFRVRGPTKIYNEQFF
-	TRBV28	-	TRBJ2-1	TGTGCCAGCGGCCCCGTTAGGGGTGAGCAGTTCTTC	CASGPVRGEQFF
-	TRBV7-2	-	TRBJ1-1	TGTGCCAGCAGCTTAGGGGGGACGGTAACTGAAGCTTTCTTT	CASSLGGTVTEAFF
-	TRBV28	-	TRBJ1-3	TGTGCCAGCAGTTTGGGCGGCTCTGGAAACACCATATATTTT	CASSLGGSGNTIYF
-	TRBV5-1	-	TRBJ2-5	TGCGCCAGCACCTCCGGGCAGATCCAAGAGACCCAGTACTTC	CASTSGQIQETQYF
-	TRBV4-3	-	TRBJ1-2	TGCGCCAGCAGCCAAGATTTGGGGGTGACTAAGTATGGCTACACCTTC	CASSQDLGVTKYGYTF
-	TRBV7-2	-	TRBJ1-2	TGTGCCAGCAGCTTAGAGAGGCAGAGCTATGGCTACACCTTC	CASSLERQSYGYTF
-	TRBV9	few	TRBJ2-7	TGTGCCAGCAGCCGGGGGCCGCCGTTCTACGAGCAGTACTTC	CASSRGPPFYEQYF
-	TRBV2	few	TRBJ1-1	TGTGCCAGCAGTGTACGTGAGGACACTGAAGCTTTCTTT	CASSVREDTEAFF
TRBD1	TRBV4-1	few	TRBJ1-2	TGCGCCAGCAGCCAAGAAGGGACAGGGACCTATGGCTACACCTTC	CASSQEGTGTYGYTF
-	TRBV7-3	-	TRBJ2-1	TGTGCCAGCAGCCCTGGGGCCCCCGGGGAGCAGTTCTTC	CASSPGAPGEQFF
-	TRBV5-1	-	TRBJ2-5	TGCGCCAGCAGCTTAAGCTACCAGGGTGTTCAAGAGACCCAGTACTTC	CASSLSYQGVQETQYF
TRBD2	TRBV5-1	-	TRBJ2-5	TGCGCCAGCAGCTTGTCGGGGAGCGGGGGAAGGTCAGAGACCCAGTACTTC	CASSLSGSGGRSETQYF
-	TRBV29-1	-	TRBJ1-3	TGCAGCGTTGAAATCCCCAGGGGAGGAAACACCATATATTTT	CSVEIPRGGNTIYF
TRBD1	TRBV25-1	-	TRBJ2-7	TGTGCCAGCAGCCCCATGGACAGGGCTAGGGTCGAGCAGTACTTC	CASSPMDRARVEQYF
-	TRBV4-1	-	TRBJ1-6	TGCGCCAGCAGCCAGCCGCAGGGAGTGGGTTCACCCCTCCACTTT	CASSQPQGVGSPLHF
-	TRBV28	once	TRBJ2-7	TGTGCCAGCAGTTTGAGTTTGTACAGCAACTACGAGCAGTACTTC	CASSLSLYSNYEQYF
TRBD2	TRBV4-2	-	TRBJ2-5	TGTGCCAGCAGCCAACTCGGACTAGCGGGAACTCAAGAGACCCAGTACTTC	CASSQLGLAGTQETQYF
-	TRBV28	-	TRBJ2-7	TGTGCCAGTAGATTGGGGGCTCGAGACTACGAGCAGTACTTC	CASRLGARDYEQYF